This TCR beta chain is from a study of T cell changes during pregnancy in multiple sclerosis. Using immunoSEQ multiplex PCR, the repertoire was profiled, and TCRdb retains in-frame clones only, with some absent. The sample contains about 66,000 clones, roughly 91% of which appear only once. Germline lookup yields CDR1 SGHAT and CDR2 FQNNGV. V lost 5 bases to trimming and J lost 0 bases; unmatched junction nucleotides: 16. This CDR3 has 19 amino acids. This sample comprised CD8+ T cells from peripheral blood mononuclear cells, obtained before pregnancy. The receptor was isolated from a female donor with multiple sclerosis, enrolled in a pregnancy study. The J gene is TRBJ2-7, the V gene TRBV11-2; 10 positions match TRBD2. In DNA form, the CDR3 reads TGTGCCAGCAGCAGCGGACTAGCGGAATTATCGGGAAGCTCCTACGAGCAGTACTTC. This translates into CASSSGLAELSGSSYEQYF.